The following is a T cell receptor (beta chain) sequence with its context. Germline CDR1 SGHAT, CDR2 FQDESV (reference sequence). V shed 5 bases and J shed 3 bases, with 11 bases lying between them. CDR3 length equals 13 residues. Some clones are missing from TCRdb's copy, which holds only in-frame ones; the method was immunoSEQ multiplex PCR. Counted here are under 300,000 clones, around 83% occurring once; the ten biggest clones make up about 1.5%. The sample comes from a study of blood T cell repertoires in COVID-19. The TCR was taken from a woman aged 40 to 50 who had recovered from COVID-19. The sequenced material came from peripheral blood. The chain recombines TRBV11-1 with TRBJ2-7; a weak D match, TRBD2 (5 bases). The CDR3 region is CASSRIRGYEQYF. CDR3 DNA sequence: TGTGCCAGCAGCCGTATCCGGGGCTACGAGCAGTACTTC.